Listed below are T cell receptor beta chains from one sample, sequenced in a study of Ad26.COV2.S vaccination and SARS-CoV-2 variants. Assay: immunoSEQ multiplex PCR; the TCRdb copy retains only in-frame clones and omits some. This table has about 470,000 clones, roughly 91% appearing once. The material was peripheral blood, obtained in a trial of Ad26.COV2.S vaccine versus placebo. These receptor sequences come from a person aged 18-60 years who received the Ad26.COV2.S COVID-19 vaccine or a placebo. The CDR3 runs from the conserved cysteine through the conserved F or W. The order of the fields is J gene, V gene, clone size, D gene, CDR3 DNA, CDR3 protein. D genes are given only for firm matches. Size is stated for part of the rows, as once, few or many counts, or as a class when the clone is expanded.

TRBJ2-1 TRBV11-3 NA NA TGTGCCAGCAGCTTAGATCAGGGCAGGGGGGTCTACAATGAGCAGTTCTTC CASSLDQGRGVYNEQFF
TRBJ2-1 TRBV6-2/TRBV6-3 NA TRBD2 TGTGCCAGCAGCAAGCCGGGACTAGCCTCCTACAATGAGCAGTTCTTC CASSKPGLASYNEQFF
TRBJ1-2 TRBV11-2 NA TRBD1 TGTGCCAGCAGCACCAAGACAGGGGAACGGGCCTATGGCTACACCTTC CASSTKTGERAYGYTF
TRBJ2-7 TRBV28 NA TRBD2 TGTGCCAGCAGTCCAGCTAGCGGGAGACTTTACGAGCAGTACTTC CASSPASGRLYEQYF
TRBJ1-1 TRBV6-2/TRBV6-3 NA TRBD1 TGTGCCAGCAGTTACAGGGTCGACAGGGGGAGCTCCCTCGAAGCTTTCTTT CASSYRVDRGSSLEAFF
TRBJ2-3 TRBV19 NA NA TGTGCCAGTAGGGCACGGGTCAGCACAGATACGCAGTATTTT CASRARVSTDTQYF
TRBJ2-7 TRBV5-4 NA NA TGTGCCAGCAGCTCCCGAATAATCGGCGAGCAGTACTTC CASSSRIIGEQYF
TRBJ2-1 TRBV28 NA TRBD2 TGTGCCAGCAGCACAAGTTCCCCGGGACTAGCGGGAGGGGATGAGCAGTTCTTC CASSTSSPGLAGGDEQFF
TRBJ2-1 TRBV5-1 NA NA TGCGCCAGCAGCTTGGGGCTGCGACCCATATTAACCTACAATGAGCAGTTCTTC CASSLGLRPILTYNEQFF
TRBJ2-5 TRBV5-4 NA NA TGTGCCAGCAGCTTGGCTAAGGACCGCTTCAAAGAGACCCAGTACTTC CASSLAKDRFKETQYF
TRBJ1-4 TRBV15 NA NA TGTGCCACCAGCAGAGACAGACCCAGTAATGAAAAACTGTTTTTT CATSRDRPSNEKLFF
TRBJ2-3 TRBV27 NA NA TGTGCCAGCAGTTTAAGGGGAGAGGGCGCGGCTAGCACAGATACGCAGTATTTT CASSLRGEGAASTDTQYF
TRBJ2-7 TRBV7-9 NA TRBD2 TGTGCCAGCAGCTTAGGCCGGGGACTAGCGGTTACCTACGAGCAGTACTTC CASSLGRGLAVTYEQYF
TRBJ2-7 TRBV5-5 NA NA TGTGCCAGCAGCTTAACCGGGACAATCGAGCAGTACTTC CASSLTGTIEQYF
TRBJ2-3 TRBV28 NA NA TGTGCCAGCAAAAGCAGCGGGTGGGGGACAGATACGCAGTATTTT CASKSSGWGTDTQYF
TRBJ2-7 TRBV11-2 once NA TGTGCCAGCAGCTTTGCTTTGCCCTCCTACGAGCAGTACTTC CASSFALPSYEQYF
TRBJ2-1 TRBV19 NA NA TGTGCCAGTAGTATCCTAGCGCATAAGCAGTTCTTC CASSILAHKQFF
TRBJ2-7 TRBV2 NA NA TGTGCCAGCAGTGACGGGGTTGGCTACGAGCAGTACTTC CASSDGVGYEQYF
TRBJ2-7 TRBV29-1 NA NA TGCAGCGTCACCGGGACTCCCATTACCTACGAGCAGTACTTC CSVTGTPITYEQYF
TRBJ2-5 TRBV18 NA NA TGTGCCAGCTCACCATCGGGGGCCCAGTACTTC CASSPSGAQYF
TRBJ2-5 TRBV28 once TRBD2 TGTGCCAGCAGCCATAGGGACTACTCCCAAGAGACCCAGTACTTC CASSHRDYSQETQYF
TRBJ1-1 TRBV7-2 NA TRBD1 TGTGCCAGCAGATCTACCGGGACAGCGAACACTGAAGCTTTCTTT CASRSTGTANTEAFF
TRBJ1-1 TRBV30 NA NA TGTGCCTGGACACACCTCACTGAAGCTTTCTTT CAWTHLTEAFF
TRBJ2-7 TRBV19 NA TRBD1 TGTGCCAGTAGTCTACACAGGGGGACCTCCTACGAGCAGTACTTC CASSLHRGTSYEQYF
TRBJ2-1 TRBV20-1 NA TRBD2 TGCAGTGCTGCTAGCGGGCAGGAGCAGTTCTTC CSAASGQEQFF
TRBJ2-2 TRBV5-1 NA NA TGCGCCAGCAAATTAGGATCAGGGACCGGGGAGCTGTTTTTT CASKLGSGTGELFF
TRBJ2-1 TRBV4-2 NA NA TGTGCCAGCAGCCAAGTCCCCGGGGGACGAAGGGTCAATGAGCAGTTCTTC CASSQVPGGRRVNEQFF
TRBJ1-6 TRBV27 once NA TGTGCCAGCAGTTTATCGTCAGGGTTGAATTCACCCCTCCACTTT CASSLSSGLNSPLHF
TRBJ1-1 TRBV27 NA TRBD1 TGTGCCAGCAGGACAGGGGGGGACACTGAAGCTTTCTTT CASRTGGDTEAFF
TRBJ2-3 TRBV7-9 NA NA TGTGCCAGCAGTCCCCGGGGGAATACGCAGTATTTT CASSPRGNTQYF
TRBJ2-7 TRBV2 NA NA TGTGCCAGCAGGGACCGATCCTACGAGCAGTACTTC CASRDRSYEQYF
TRBJ1-5 TRBV3-1/TRBV3-2 NA TRBD1 TGTGCCAGCAGCCCTAGACAGGGCCTGACGCCCCAGCATTTT CASSPRQGLTPQHF
TRBJ1-1 TRBV6-2/TRBV6-3 NA NA TGTGCCAGCAGTTCGCTTCGAGGGGAAGCTTTCTTT CASSSLRGEAFF
TRBJ2-7 TRBV27 NA TRBD2 TGTGCCAGCCGGCGAGCCGGGACTAGCGGGAGGAGGGTCTACGAGCAGTACTTC CASRRAGTSGRRVYEQYF
TRBJ1-1 TRBV5-1 NA NA TGCGCCAGCAGATCTACAGACATGAACACTGAAGCTTTCTTT CASRSTDMNTEAFF
TRBJ1-1 TRBV11-2 NA TRBD1 TGTGCCAGCAGCTTAGATTGGATGTCGCAGGGGGCTGAAGCTTTCTTT CASSLDWMSQGAEAFF
TRBJ2-1 TRBV27 NA TRBD2 TGTGCCAGCAGTTTATCCAGCGGGAGGGCCAAAGAGCAGTTCTTC CASSLSSGRAKEQFF
TRBJ2-7 TRBV7-2 NA TRBD2 TGTGCCAGCAGCTCAAGGACTAGCGGCGAGCAGTACTTC CASSSRTSGEQYF
TRBJ2-7 TRBV7-8 NA TRBD1 TGTGCCAGCAGCAAGGGGGACAGGGGTAACTACGAGCAGTACTTC CASSKGDRGNYEQYF
TRBJ2-1 TRBV20-1 NA NA TGCAGTGCTAAAGGCTCCGACCAGTTCTTC CSAKGSDQFF
TRBJ2-7 TRBV4-1 many TRBD2 TGCGCCAGCAGCCCGGCGGGGGGAGTCAGCTCCTACGAGCAGTACTTC CASSPAGGVSSYEQYF
TRBJ1-5 TRBV7-3 few NA TGTGCCAGCAGCTTAAGGGCACAGGGTAGCAATCAGCCCCAGCATTTT CASSLRAQGSNQPQHF
TRBJ1-2 TRBV27 NA NA TGTGCCAGCAGTTTAGGCACAGGGATTAACTATGGCTACACCTTC CASSLGTGINYGYTF
TRBJ2-7 TRBV5-1 NA NA TGCGCCAGCAGCTTGGTTTCCGCGGGACCCTCCTACGAGCAGTACTTC CASSLVSAGPSYEQYF
TRBJ2-5 TRBV15 NA NA TGTGCCACCAGCAGAGATTGGCGGAAAGAGACCCAGTACTTC CATSRDWRKETQYF
TRBJ2-2 TRBV27 few NA TGTGCCAGCAGTCTCGAGCCCCGGTCCGGGGAGCTGTTTTTT CASSLEPRSGELFF
TRBJ1-1 TRBV14 NA NA TGTGCCAGCAGCCAATGGCCAGGGTTTGCTTTCTTT CASSQWPGFAFF
TRBJ1-2 TRBV27 NA NA NA CASSSSANPYYGYTF
TRBJ1-4 TRBV4-2 NA TRBD1 TGTGCCAGCAGCCAACGTCCGGGACAGGGATCCATTAGTAATGAAAAACTGTTTTTT CASSQRPGQGSISNEKLFF
TRBJ2-1 TRBV6-6 NA TRBD1 TGTGCCAGCAGTCAGACAGGGGGCGCCACAGGGGGGTTTTACAATGAGCAGTTCTTC CASSQTGGATGGFYNEQFF
TRBJ2-1 TRBV9 NA NA TGTGCCAGCAGCGCTAGGGATTTCTCCTACAATGAGCAGTTCTTC CASSARDFSYNEQFF
TRBJ2-1 TRBV30 NA TRBD2 TGTGCCTGGAGGAGGGCTAGCGGACCGAGCTCCTACAATGAGCAGTTCTTC CAWRRASGPSSYNEQFF
TRBJ2-5 TRBV27 NA TRBD2 TGTGCCAGCAGTCCTACTAGCGGCCAAGAGACCCAGTACTTC CASSPTSGQETQYF
TRBJ1-6 TRBV7-3 NA NA TGTGCCAGCAGCTTACAGCCGGATTCACCCCTCCACTTT CASSLQPDSPLHF
TRBJ2-1 TRBV6-2/TRBV6-3 once TRBD2 TGTGCCAGCAGTCTCCGGGACTACTACAATGAGCAGTTCTTC CASSLRDYYNEQFF